This T cell receptor (beta chain) was sequenced in a study of regulatory T cells in long-lasting Graves disease. Specified time point: newly diagnosed GD, antithyroid drugs for less than 3 months. PBMCs were the source of the RNA used for TCR sequencing. The CDR3 length is 15 residues. V was shortened by 5 bases and J by 1 base, with 16 bases between the two germline ends. Germline values: CDR1 SQVTM, CDR2 ANQGSEA. Arm-PCR of CDR3 regions and iRepertoire HTBI primers were the basis on which TCR beta libraries were built. TCRdb re-called the multiplex PCR reads through MiXCR, storing one row per CDR3 protein. Altogether some 560,000 distinct CDR3 sequences are present, about 16% being singletons, with the ten largest covering approximately 25%. This clonotype was detected ten times or more. These sequences were also reported in another study, on T cells in Graves' hyperthyroidism and ophthalmopathy. That study reports: Disease duration under 2 months; hyperthyroidism patients were aged 18 to 65.

This receptor was obtained from a woman aged 35-65 years with Graves disease. The rearrangement joins TRBV29-1 to TRBJ2-3; D is ambiguous. The sequencing here drew on peripheral blood mononuclear cells (PBMCs), taken at new diagnosis, from a patient treated with antithyroid drugs. In DNA form, the CDR3 reads TGCAGCGTTACAACGACGGACGGGCGCACAGATACGCAGTATTTT. Its translation: CSVTTTDGRTDTQYF.